This TCR beta chain appears in the sequencing data of a study of T cell repertoires in cytomegalovirus infection. Study-level background: An indication of both CMV infection and matching HLA type came from public TCR beta signatures.

One entry per CDR3 protein results from TCRdb running MiXCR on the reads. This repertoire shows about 250,000 distinct CDR3 sequences, about a sixth found once; its top ten account for more than 45%. CDR1 MDHEN and CDR2 SYDVKM come from the germline V gene. V gave up 5 bases and J gave up 7 bases, with 14 bases separating them. The CDR3 has 13 amino acids. There are a few counts of this clonotype. What it binds is not known. Study findings and constraints: In two of eight donors, the top clonotype was HLA-C-restricted CMV-specific.

Sample: CD8+ T cells from PBMCs. The origin of this receptor is a human donor in good health (CMV status not recorded). Some clones in this sample may be carry-over from other donors' samples. The rearrangement joins TRBV28 to TRBJ2-5; D perhaps matches TRBD1 (6 bases). CDR3 nucleotides: TGTGCCAGCAGTCATAACAGGGAAGGGACCCAGTACTTC. Amino acids: CASSHNREGTQYF.